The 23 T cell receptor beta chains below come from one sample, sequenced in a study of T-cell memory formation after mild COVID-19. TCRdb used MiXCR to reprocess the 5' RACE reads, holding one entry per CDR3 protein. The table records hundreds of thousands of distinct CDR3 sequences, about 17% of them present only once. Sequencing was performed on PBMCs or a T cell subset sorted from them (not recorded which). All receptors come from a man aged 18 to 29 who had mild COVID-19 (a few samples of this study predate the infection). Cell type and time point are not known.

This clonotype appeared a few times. CDR3 sequence reads: CASSQPSGGRGNIQYF. The CDR3 DNA follows: TGCGCCAGCAGCCAACCCTCGGGGGGGCGAGGAAACATTCAGTACTTC. The chain uses TRBV4-1 and TRBJ2-4; 8 bases agree with TRBD2. CDR1 is MGHRA, CDR2 YSYEKL, per germline. The CDR3 has 16 residues. Trimming removed 2 bases from V and 6 bases from J; junction bases left unmatched: 9.

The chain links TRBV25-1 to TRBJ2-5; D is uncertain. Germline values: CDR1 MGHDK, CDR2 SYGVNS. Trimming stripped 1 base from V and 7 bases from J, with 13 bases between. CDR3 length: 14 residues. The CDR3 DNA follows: TGTGCCAGCAGTGAATTTATCGGCGCCGGGACCCAGTACTTC. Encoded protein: CASSEFIGAGTQYF.

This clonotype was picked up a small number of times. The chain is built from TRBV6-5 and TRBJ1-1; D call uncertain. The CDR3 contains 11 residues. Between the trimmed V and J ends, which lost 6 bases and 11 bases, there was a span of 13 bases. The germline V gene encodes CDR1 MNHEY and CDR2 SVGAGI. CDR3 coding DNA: TGTGCCAGCAGGGCACAAGGTCACGCTTTCTTT. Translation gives CASRAQGHAFF.

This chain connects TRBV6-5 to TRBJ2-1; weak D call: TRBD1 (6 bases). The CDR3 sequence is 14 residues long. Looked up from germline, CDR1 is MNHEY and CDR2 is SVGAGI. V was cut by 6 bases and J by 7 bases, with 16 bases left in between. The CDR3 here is CASRSTGAFNEQFF. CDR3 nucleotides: TGTGCCAGCAGGTCGACAGGTGCCTTTAATGAGCAGTTCTTC.

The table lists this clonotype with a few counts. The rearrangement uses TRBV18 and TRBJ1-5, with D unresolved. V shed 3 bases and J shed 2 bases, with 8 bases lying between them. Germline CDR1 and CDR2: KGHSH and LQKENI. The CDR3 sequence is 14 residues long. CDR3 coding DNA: TGTGCCAGCTCACCGGCGTCAGGCAATCAGCCCCAGCATTTT. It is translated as CASSPASGNQPQHF.

DNA for the CDR3: TGCGCCAGCAGCCAGAATAAGGCCGGGGACAGGGGCCCTGGAAACACCATATATTTT. It is translated as CASSQNKAGDRGPGNTIYF. The V gene is TRBV4-3, the J gene TRBJ1-3, with 10 bases lining up with TRBD1. The trim removed 3 bases at V and 2 bases at J, leaving 13 bases unmatched. The length of the CDR3 is 19 residues. Germline assignment: CDR1 LGHNA and CDR2 YSLEER.

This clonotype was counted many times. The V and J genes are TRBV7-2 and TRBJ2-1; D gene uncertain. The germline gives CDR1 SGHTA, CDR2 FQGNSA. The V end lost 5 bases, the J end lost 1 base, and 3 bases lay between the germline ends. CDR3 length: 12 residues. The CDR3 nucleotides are TGTGCCAGCAGCCGGTCCTACAATGAGCAGTTCTTC. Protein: CASSRSYNEQFF.

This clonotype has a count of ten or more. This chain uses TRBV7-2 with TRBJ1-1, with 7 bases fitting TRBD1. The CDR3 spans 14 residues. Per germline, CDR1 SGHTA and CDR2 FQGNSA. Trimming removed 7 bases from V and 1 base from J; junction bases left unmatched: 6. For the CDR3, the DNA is TGTGCCAGCACCATGAGGACAGGGAACACTGAAGCTTTCTTT. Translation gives CASTMRTGNTEAFF.

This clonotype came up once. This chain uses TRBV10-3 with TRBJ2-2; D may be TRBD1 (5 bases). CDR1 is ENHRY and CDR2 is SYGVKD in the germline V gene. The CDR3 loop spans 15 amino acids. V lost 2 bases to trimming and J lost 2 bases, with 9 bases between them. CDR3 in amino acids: CAISERQGNTGELFF. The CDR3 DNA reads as TGTGCCATCAGTGAGAGGCAGGGTAACACCGGGGAGCTGTTTTTT.

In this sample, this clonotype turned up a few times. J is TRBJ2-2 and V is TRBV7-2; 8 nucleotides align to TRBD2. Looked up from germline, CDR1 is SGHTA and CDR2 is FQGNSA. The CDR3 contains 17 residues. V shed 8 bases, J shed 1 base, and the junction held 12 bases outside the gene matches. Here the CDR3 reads CASGSRGGRVNTGELFF. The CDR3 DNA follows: TGTGCCAGCGGCTCCCGCGGGGGGCGGGTGAACACCGGGGAGCTGTTTTTT.

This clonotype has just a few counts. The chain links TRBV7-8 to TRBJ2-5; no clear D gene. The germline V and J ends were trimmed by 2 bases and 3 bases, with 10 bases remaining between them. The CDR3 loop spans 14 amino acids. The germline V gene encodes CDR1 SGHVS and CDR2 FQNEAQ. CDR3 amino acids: CASSLSRTKETQYF. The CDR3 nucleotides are TGTGCCAGCAGCTTAAGCCGAACAAAAGAGACCCAGTACTTC.

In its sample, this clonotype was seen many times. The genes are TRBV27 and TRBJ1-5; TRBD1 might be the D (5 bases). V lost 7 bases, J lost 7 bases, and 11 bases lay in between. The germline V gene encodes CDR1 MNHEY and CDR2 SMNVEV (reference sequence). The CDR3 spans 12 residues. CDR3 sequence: CASNNRGQPQHF. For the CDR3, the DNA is TGTGCCAGCAATAATCGGGGCCAGCCCCAGCATTTT.

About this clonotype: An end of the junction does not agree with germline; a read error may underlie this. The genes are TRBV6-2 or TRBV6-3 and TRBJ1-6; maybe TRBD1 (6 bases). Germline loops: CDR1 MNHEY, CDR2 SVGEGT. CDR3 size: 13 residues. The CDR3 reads CASSFTSGTPFHF. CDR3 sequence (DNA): TGTGCCAGCAGTTTCACTTCCGGGACACCCTTCCACTTT.

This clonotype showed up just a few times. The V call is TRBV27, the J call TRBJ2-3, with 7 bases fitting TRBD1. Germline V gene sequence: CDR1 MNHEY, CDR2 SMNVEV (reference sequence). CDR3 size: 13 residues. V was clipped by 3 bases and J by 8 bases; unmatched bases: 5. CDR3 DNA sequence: TGTGCCAGCAGTTTGCACGACAGGGTTACGCAGTATTTT. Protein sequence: CASSLHDRVTQYF.

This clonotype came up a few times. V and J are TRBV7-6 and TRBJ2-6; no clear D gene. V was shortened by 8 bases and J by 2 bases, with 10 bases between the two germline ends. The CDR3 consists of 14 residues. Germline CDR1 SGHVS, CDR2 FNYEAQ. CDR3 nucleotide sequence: TGTGCCAGCGGTCGAGATCCTGGGGCCAACGTCCTGACTTTC. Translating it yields CASGRDPGANVLTF.

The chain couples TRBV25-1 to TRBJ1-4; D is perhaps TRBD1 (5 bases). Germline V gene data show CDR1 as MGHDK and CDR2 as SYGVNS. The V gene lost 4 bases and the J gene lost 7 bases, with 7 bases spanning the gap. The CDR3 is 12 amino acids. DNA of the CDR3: TGTGCCAGCAGTGGGGGGAGTGAAAAACTGTTTTTT. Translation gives CASSGGSEKLFF.

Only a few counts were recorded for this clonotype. The CDR3 DNA reads TGCAGCGCGTCCCGGGACAGGGTGTTAACTGAAGCTTTCTTT. The encoded protein is CSASRDRVLTEAFF. The V call is TRBV29-1, the J call TRBJ1-1; 9 bases align to TRBD1. The trim removed 7 bases at V and 5 bases at J, leaving 11 bases unmatched. The CDR3 runs to 14 residues. Germline V lookup: CDR1 SQVTM, CDR2 ANQGSEA.

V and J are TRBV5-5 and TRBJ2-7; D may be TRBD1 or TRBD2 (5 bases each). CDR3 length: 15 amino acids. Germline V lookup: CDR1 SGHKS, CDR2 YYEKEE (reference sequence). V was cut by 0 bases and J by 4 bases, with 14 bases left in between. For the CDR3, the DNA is TGTGCCAGCAGCTTGGCGGTGGGACCCCAATACGAGCAGTACTTC. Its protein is CASSLAVGPQYEQYF.

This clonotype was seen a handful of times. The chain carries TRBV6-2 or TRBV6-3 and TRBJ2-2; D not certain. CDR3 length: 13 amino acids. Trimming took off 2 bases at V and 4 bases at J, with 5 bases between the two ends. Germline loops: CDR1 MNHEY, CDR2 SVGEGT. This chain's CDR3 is CASSYPRTGELFF. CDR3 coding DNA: TGTGCCAGCAGTTACCCCCGCACCGGGGAGCTGTTTTTT.

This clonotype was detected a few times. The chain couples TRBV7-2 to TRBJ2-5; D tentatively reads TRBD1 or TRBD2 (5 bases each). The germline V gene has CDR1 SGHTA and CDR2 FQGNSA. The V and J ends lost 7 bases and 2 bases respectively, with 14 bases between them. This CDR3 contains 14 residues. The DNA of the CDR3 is TGTGCCAGCACCCCCACCGGGGCTCAAGAGACCCAGTACTTC. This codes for CASTPTGAQETQYF.

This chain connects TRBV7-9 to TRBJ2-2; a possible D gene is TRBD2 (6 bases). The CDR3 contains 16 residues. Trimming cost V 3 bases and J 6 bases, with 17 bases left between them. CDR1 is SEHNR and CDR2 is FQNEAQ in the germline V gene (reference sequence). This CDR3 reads CASSFGGSGTPGELFF. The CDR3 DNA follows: TGTGCCAGCAGCTTTGGGGGTTCCGGGACTCCCGGGGAGCTGTTTTTT.

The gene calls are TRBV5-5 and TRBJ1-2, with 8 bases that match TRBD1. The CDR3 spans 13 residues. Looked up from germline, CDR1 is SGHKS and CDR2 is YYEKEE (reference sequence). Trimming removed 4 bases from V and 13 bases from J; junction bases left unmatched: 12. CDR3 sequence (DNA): TGTGCCAGCAGCGGGGGACAGGCCGTCCCCGGCACCTTC. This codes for CASSGGQAVPGTF.

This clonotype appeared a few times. The CDR3 DNA reads TGTGCCAGCAGTCCTCGCAGGGTGGGGAGCAATCAGCCCCAGCATTTT. Its protein is CASSPRRVGSNQPQHF. The rearrangement links TRBV16 to TRBJ1-5; D might be TRBD1 (5 bases). Germline lookup yields CDR1 KGHSY and CDR2 FQNENV. The germline V and J ends were trimmed by 6 bases and 1 base, with 16 bases remaining between them. This CDR3 contains 16 residues.